The clone carrying this T cell receptor (beta chain) has just a few counts. This sample is part of a study of cytotoxic CD8 clonotypes in ibrutinib-treated CLL. Study context: In all, under twelve patients were relapsed/refractory, some 14 were treatment-naive and roughly 18 were IGHV unmutated.

J lost 3 bases, V lost 4 bases, and 2 bases had no gene match. The CDR3 has 15 residues. Germline CDR1 and CDR2: MNHNS and SASEGT. Data came from immunoSEQ multiplex PCR; TCRdb stores just in-frame clones and leaves some out. The top ten clones hold approximately 17% of a sample with about 35,000 clones, about 50% of them seen once. This TCR was sampled from a human donor with chronic lymphocytic leukemia. The starting material was PBMCs, obtained before ibrutinib treatment. The V call is TRBV6-1, the J call TRBJ2-2; the match to TRBD1 covers 10 bases. As DNA, the CDR3 is TGTGCCAGCAGTGGACAGGGGGCTTACACCGGGGAGCTGTTTTTT. This translates into CASSGQGAYTGELFF.